The 13 T cell receptor beta chains given below trace back to one sample, sequenced in a study of T cells in Graves' hyperthyroidism and ophthalmopathy. Amplified regions were TCR beta CDR3 sequences from RNA transcripts. In the first-round RT-PCR of the TCR CDR3, the HTBI primer set was used. TCRdb redid the calling of the multiplex PCR reads with MiXCR, one entry per CDR3 protein. The sample has over 650,000 distinct CDR3 sequences; roughly 45% are singletons. The sequenced material came from peripheral blood or thyroid tissue (not recorded which). These receptors were taken from an adult man with Graves' disease, either hyperthyroidism or ophthalmopathy (not recorded which).

The gene calls are TRBV6-6 and TRBJ2-5; TRBD2 aligns across 9 bases. V trimming: 2 bases; J trimming: 3 bases; junction bases outside the gene matches: 4. The CDR3 sequence is 15 residues long. The germline gives CDR1 MNHNY, CDR2 SVGAGI (reference sequence). The chain's CDR3 is CASSYAGLAEETQYF. For the CDR3, the DNA is TGTGCCAGCAGTTACGCGGGACTAGCAGAAGAGACCCAGTACTTC.

There are a few counts of this clonotype. The CDR3, as DNA: TGTGCCAGTAGTATAGCGGGAACAAATCAGCCCCAGCATTTT. Protein: CASSIAGTNQPQHF. The chain recombines TRBV19 with TRBJ1-5; D gene uncertain. V lost 1 base and J lost 4, with 8 bases in between. The CDR3 totals 14 residues. Germline CDR1 and CDR2: LNHDA and SQIVND (reference sequence).

This clonotype was counted ten times or more. This rearrangement joins TRBV24-1 to TRBJ2-5; D gene uncertain. CDR3 length: 12 amino acids. V was pared by 8 bases and J by 5 bases, with 11 bases between. Germline CDR1 KGHDR, CDR2 SFDVKD. DNA of the CDR3: TGTGCCACCAAAGGGTATGGGGAGACCCAGTACTTC. Translated, it gives CATKGYGETQYF.

The rearrangement uses TRBV7-2 and TRBJ2-5; 7 nucleotides align to TRBD1. This CDR3 has 15 amino acids. Losses at the gene ends were 3 bases for V and 5 bases for J; bases not matched to a gene: 9. The germline V gene has CDR1 SGHTA and CDR2 FQGNSA. This CDR3 reads CASSLGPTGMETQYF. The CDR3 region has the DNA TGTGCCAGCAGCTTGGGGCCGACAGGGATGGAGACCCAGTACTTC.

The chain recombines TRBV7-2 with TRBJ1-1; D gene ambiguous. CDR1 is SGHTA, CDR2 FQGNSA, per germline. Trimming pared 1 base from V and 9 bases from J, leaving 12 bases between. The CDR3 is 13 amino acids. CDR3 sequence reads: CASSLEWEEQAFF. Written as DNA, the CDR3 is TGTGCCAGCAGCTTAGAGTGGGAAGAGCAAGCTTTCTTT.

This clonotype has a handful of counts. The V call is TRBV7-9, the J call TRBJ1-6; D is undetermined. Germline CDR1 is SEHNR and CDR2 is FQNEAQ (reference sequence). The CDR3 totals 14 residues. Trimming removed 6 bases from V and 10 bases from J, with 16 bases in between. CDR3 DNA: TGTGCCAGCAGTGAAGTACGGGGAGGCTCACCCCTCCACTTT. Its protein is CASSEVRGGSPLHF.

This clonotype was counted once. The chain couples TRBV10-3 to TRBJ1-5; 9 nucleotides align to TRBD1. V lost 0 bases and J lost 11; bases outside the gene matches: 11. The germline gives CDR1 ENHRY, CDR2 SYGVKD. The CDR3 contains 16 residues. This CDR3 is CAISESDPGTGRAQHF. The CDR3 DNA reads as TGTGCCATCAGTGAGTCGGATCCGGGGACAGGGAGAGCCCAGCATTTT.

This sequence joins TRBV7-9 and TRBJ2-7; TRBD1 aligns across 9 bases. The CDR3 covers 15 residues. From germline, CDR1 is SEHNR and CDR2 FQNEAQ (reference sequence). Trimming cost V 5 bases and J 3 bases; bases outside gene matches: 8. For the CDR3, the DNA is TGTGCCAGCAGCCTGGGACAGGGTGAATACTACGAGCAGTACTTC. Translated, it gives CASSLGQGEYYEQYF.

The table lists this clonotype with a count of one. The rearrangement joins TRBV7-8 to TRBJ2-7; D uncertain. CDR1 and CDR2 (germline): SGHVS, FQNEAQ. The CDR3 is 13 amino acids. Trimming pared 5 bases from V and 9 bases from J, leaving 17 bases between. The CDR3 here is CASSLRNTAGQYF. The DNA for the CDR3 is TGTGCCAGCAGCCTTAGGAACACGGCCGGGCAGTACTTC.

The V gene is TRBV10-3, the J gene TRBJ2-7; 8 nucleotides align to TRBD2. V shed 8 bases, J shed 4 bases, and the junction held 10 bases outside the gene matches. The CDR3 extends over 14 amino acids. Per germline, CDR1 ENHRY and CDR2 SYGVKD. The CDR3 DNA sequence: TGTGCCATCTCCACGGGAGGGGCTGTATACGAGCAGTACTTC. It yields the protein CAISTGGAVYEQYF.

This clonotype was observed a single time. V usage is TRBV7-9 and J usage is TRBJ1-2; TRBD1 matches at 7 bases. The ends lost 5 bases at V and 12 bases at J; junction bases unmatched: 6. The CDR3 is 11 residues long. Germline values: CDR1 SEHNR, CDR2 FQNEAQ (reference sequence). The CDR3 DNA reads TGTGCCAGCAGCCCGGGGACAGACGACACCTTC. Translating gives CASSPGTDDTF.

The chain joins TRBV19 to TRBJ2-6; no definite D call. Germline V lookup: CDR1 LNHDA, CDR2 SQIVND (reference sequence). Trimming cost V 0 bases and J 0 bases, with 6 bases left between them. This CDR3 comprises 16 residues. The CDR3 protein is CASSIDFDSGANVLTF. The CDR3 region has the DNA TGTGCCAGTAGTATAGATTTCGACTCTGGGGCCAACGTCCTGACTTTC. Full variable domain (missing parts from reference TRBV19 and TRBJ2-6): DGGITQSPKYLFRKEGQNVTLSCEQNLNHDAMYWYRQDPGQGLRLIYYSQIVNDFQKGDIAEGYSVSREKKESFPLTVTSAQKNPTAFYLCASSIDFDSGANVLTFGAGSRLTVL.

This clonotype has at least ten counts. The genes are TRBV25-1 and TRBJ1-1; the match to TRBD1 covers 7 bases. V gave up 9 bases and J gave up 0 bases; unmatched junction bases: 7. The CDR3 sequence is 14 residues long. Germline lookup yields CDR1 MGHDK and CDR2 SYGVNS. CDR3 coding DNA: TGTGCCAGTAGGGACAGTTCAATGAACACTGAAGCTTTCTTT. Residues: CASRDSSMNTEAFF.